This T cell receptor beta chain appears in the sequencing data of a study of cytomegalovirus exposure and HLA in healthy donors. Overall study: As released early, the data held some 85 million unique TCRs from HLA-typed donors. Findings and caveats of the study: About 90% or about 30% of the time was how often most TCR beta V segments were productive, according to an earlier analysis.

This CDR3 spans 15 amino acids. CDR1 is SGHTA and CDR2 is FQGNSA in the germline V gene. Trimming took 2 bases from V and 4 from J, leaving 14 bases between them. PCR used 60 Vbeta primers and 13 Jbeta primers. Assay: immunoSEQ multiplex PCR; the TCRdb copy retains only in-frame clones and omits some. Among about 160,000 clones listed, less than 80% were seen once. A few counts support this clone. Antigen specificity is unknown. The chain uses TRBV7-2 and TRBJ1-2; D possibly corresponds to TRBD1 (5 bases). The receptor was derived from a man aged 35 to 55 in good health and CMV-seronegative. Source material: PBMCs. In DNA, the CDR3 is TGTGCCAGCAGCTTAAGTACCATCGGGGGCTATGGCTACACCTTC. Translation gives CASSLSTIGGYGYTF.